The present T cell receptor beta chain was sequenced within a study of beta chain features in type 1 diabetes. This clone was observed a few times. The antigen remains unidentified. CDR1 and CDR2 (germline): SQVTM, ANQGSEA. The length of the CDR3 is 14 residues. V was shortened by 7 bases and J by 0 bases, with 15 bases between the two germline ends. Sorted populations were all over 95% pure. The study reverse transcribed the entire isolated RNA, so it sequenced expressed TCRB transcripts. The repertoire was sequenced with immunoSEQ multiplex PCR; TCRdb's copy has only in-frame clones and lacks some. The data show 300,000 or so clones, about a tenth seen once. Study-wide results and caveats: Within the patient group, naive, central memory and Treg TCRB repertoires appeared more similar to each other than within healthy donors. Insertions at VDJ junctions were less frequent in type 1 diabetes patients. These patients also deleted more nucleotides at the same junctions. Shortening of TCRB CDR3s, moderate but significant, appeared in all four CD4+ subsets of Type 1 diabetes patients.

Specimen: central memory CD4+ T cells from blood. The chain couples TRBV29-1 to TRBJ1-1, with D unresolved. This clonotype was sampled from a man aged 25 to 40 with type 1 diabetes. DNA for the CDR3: TGCAGCGGAGGAGGGAAGGGCGTGAACACTGAAGCTTTCTTT. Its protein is CSGGGKGVNTEAFF.